These T cell receptor beta chains were read from a single sample in a study of control samples from healthy donors and cancer patients. This table comes from immunoSEQ multiplex PCR, and its TCRdb copy is limited to in-frame clones, with some not included. This sample has tens of thousands of clones, with over 80% found just once. The sequencing sample was made of blood. These receptors all come from a man under 40 in good health. CDR3s include the opening cysteine and the closing phenylalanine or tryptophan. A D gene is named only where the DNA matches it firmly. The size of a clone is reported for some rows only, either as once, few or many, or as a class for expanded clones.

CDR3 protein | CDR3 DNA | J gene | D gene | clone size | V gene
CASSGQQGGYGYTF | TGTGCCAGTAGTGGTCAGCAGGGCGGCTATGGCTACACCTTC | TRBJ1-2 | . | . | TRBV19
CASSFTGFGQPQHF | TGTGCCAGCAGCTTCACAGGGTTTGGTCAGCCCCAGCATTTT | TRBJ1-5 | . | few | TRBV6-6
CASSLEQANTEAFF | TGTGCCAGCAGCTTAGAACAGGCTAACACTGAAGCTTTCTTT | TRBJ1-1 | . | . | TRBV7-8
CASSLMSGASTDTQYF | TGTGCCAGCAGCTTAATGTCTGGGGCCAGCACAGATACGCAGTATTTT | TRBJ2-3 | . | . | TRBV7-3
CASKGTVGGYTF | TGTGCCAGCAAAGGGACAGTAGGAGGCTACACCTTC | TRBJ1-2 | TRBD1 | . | TRBV6-5
CASVGGGRGFGEAFF | TGTGCTTCTGTCGGGGGGGGCAGGGGATTTGGTGAAGCTTTCTTT | TRBJ1-1 | . | . | TRBV19
CASSLNRDRAFF | TGTGCCAGCAGTTTAAACAGGGACCGAGCTTTCTTT | TRBJ1-1 | . | once | TRBV12-3/TRBV12-4
CASSDGTTLGYTF | TGTGCCAGCAGCGATGGGACGACGCTTGGCTACACCTTC | TRBJ1-2 | . | . | TRBV6-5
CASSLGGKGTGELFF | TGTGCCAGCAGCTTGGGGGGTAAGGGCACCGGGGAGCTGTTTTTT | TRBJ2-2 | . | . | TRBV5-4
CASSEAGTFSTDTQYF | TGTGCCAGCAGTGAAGCAGGGACATTTAGCACAGATACGCAGTATTTT | TRBJ2-3 | . | . | TRBV6-1
CASSPNGGITEAFF | TGTGCCAGCAGCCCTAATGGGGGAATCACTGAAGCTTTCTTT | TRBJ1-1 | . | . | TRBV7-3
CASSLITGNTLGGYTF | TGTGCCAGCAGCTTGATTACCGGGAACACATTAGGGGGCTACACCTTC | TRBJ1-2 | . | . | TRBV5-5
CSASPERGPQETQYF | TGCAGTGCTAGTCCCGAGCGGGGGCCCCAAGAGACCCAGTACTTC | TRBJ2-5 | TRBD2 | . | TRBV20-1
CASSLEPRRNTEAFF | TGCGCCAGCAGCTTGGAACCCCGACGGAACACTGAAGCTTTCTTT | TRBJ1-1 | . | . | TRBV5-1